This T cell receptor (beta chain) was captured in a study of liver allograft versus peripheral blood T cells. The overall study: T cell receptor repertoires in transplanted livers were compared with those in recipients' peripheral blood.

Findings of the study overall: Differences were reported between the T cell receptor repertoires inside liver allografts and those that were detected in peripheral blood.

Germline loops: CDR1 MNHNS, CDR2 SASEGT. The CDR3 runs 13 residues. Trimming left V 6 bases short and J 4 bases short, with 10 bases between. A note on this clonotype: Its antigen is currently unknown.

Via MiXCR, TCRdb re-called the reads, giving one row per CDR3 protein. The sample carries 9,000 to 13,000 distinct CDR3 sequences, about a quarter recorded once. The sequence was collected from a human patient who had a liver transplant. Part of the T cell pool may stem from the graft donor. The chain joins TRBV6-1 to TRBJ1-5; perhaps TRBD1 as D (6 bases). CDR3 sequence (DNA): TGTGCCAGCAGAATACAGGGAAATCAGCCCCAGCATTTT. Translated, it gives CASRIQGNQPQHF.